The text below deals with one TCR beta chain. The germline gives CDR1 MNHEY, CDR2 SMNVEV (reference sequence). This CDR3 region has 18 residues. The V and J ends lost 2 bases and 0 bases respectively, with 14 bases between them. Participants were aged about 18 to 90 years, lived in around 22 US areas, and enrolled virtually. Sequencing was performed with immunoSEQ multiplex PCR; in TCRdb, only in-frame clones are kept and a portion is missing. Among roughly 200,000 clones, about 85% were seen once, and the ten largest hold more than 5%. This entry is derived from a study of blood T cell repertoires in COVID-19.

The sequencing sample was made of PBMCs or T cells enriched from blood (not recorded which). This clonotype originated in a man aged 35-49 years who had recovered from COVID-19. The rearrangement joins TRBV27 to TRBJ1-6, with D tentatively TRBD1 (5 bases). This CDR3 reads CASSLRATASSYNSPLHF. The DNA for the CDR3 is TGTGCCAGCAGTTTAAGGGCGACAGCCAGCTCCTATAATTCACCCCTCCACTTT.